This T cell receptor (beta chain) was recorded in a study of blood T cell repertoires in COVID-19. For the study at large: Donors in the United States, Italy and Spain gave samples during acute or convalescent COVID-19. PBMCs, B-cell-depleted T cells, or T cells provided the cDNA or gDNA that made up the material.

In this sample, this clone turned up once. As originally analysed: Scientists estimated how many nucleated cells there were by amplifying reference gene primers. Assay: immunoSEQ multiplex PCR; the TCRdb copy retains only in-frame clones and omits some. D and trimming come from the DNA, and the V and J calls and clone size come from that table. The sample has about 99,000 clones; around 90% are singletons. The CDR3 totals 16 residues. CDR1 and CDR2 from the germline V gene are SNHLY and FYNNEI. V lost 5 bases, J lost 2 bases, and 7 bases stayed unmatched. The source is a woman over 75 in a cohort sampled during active COVID-19. The V and J genes are TRBV2 and TRBJ2-3, with 10 nucleotides matching TRBD2. The sequenced sample consisted of peripheral blood. In DNA, the CDR3 is TGTGCCAGCAGTTCTCTAGCGGGGGCGGTCACAGATACGCAGTATTTT. Protein: CASSSLAGAVTDTQYF. Looking up the rest from reference TRBV2 and TRBJ2-3 gives the full variable domain: EPEVTQTPSHQVTQMGQEVILRCVPISNHLYFYWYRQILGQKVEFLVSFYNNEISEKSEIFDDQFSVERPDGSNFTLKIRSTKLEDSAMYFCASSSLAGAVTDTQYFGPGTRLTVL.